These T cell receptor beta chains were read from a single sample in a study of CD8+ T cells in alopecia areata. Sequenced by immunoSEQ multiplex PCR; TCRdb stores in-frame clones only, minus some. The sample contains some 110,000 clones, 55% to 65% of which appear only once. Sequencing input: CD4+ T cells sorted from blood. The receptors shown here come from a human donor in good health. CDR3s include the opening cysteine and the closing phenylalanine or tryptophan. Each record gives: CDR3 protein, CDR3 DNA, D gene, clone size, J gene, V gene. D genes are given only for firm matches. Clone size is stated in some rows and not others, as once, few, many or a class when expanded.

CASSHWTSGGETYNEQFF	TGCGCCAGCAGCCATTGGACTAGCGGGGGGGAAACCTACAATGAGCAGTTCTTC	TRBD2	-	TRBJ2-1	TRBV4-1
CASSYLQANTEAFF	TGTGCCAGCAGCTATCTTCAGGCGAACACTGAAGCTTTCTTT	-	-	TRBJ1-1	TRBV6-5
CASSQDRPGWTQYF	TGCGCCAGCAGCCAAGATCGGCCTGGGTGGACCCAGTACTTC	-	few	TRBJ2-5	TRBV4-1
CASSDGQMHTDTQYF	TGTGCCAGCAGTGATGGACAGATGCACACAGATACGCAGTATTTT	-	-	TRBJ2-3	TRBV2
CASSLGGKADTQYF	TGCGCCAGCAGCTTGGGAGGGAAGGCTGATACGCAGTATTTT	-	-	TRBJ2-3	TRBV5-1
CAWSNGEAYNSPLHF	TGTGCCTGGAGCAACGGGGAGGCCTATAATTCACCCCTCCACTTT	-	-	TRBJ1-6	TRBV30
CACAMGFEEKLFF	TGTGCCTGTGCGATGGGTTTCGAGGAAAAACTGTTTTTT	-	-	TRBJ1-4	TRBV30
CASSPRDGVNTQYF	TGTGCCAGCAGCCCTCGGGACGGAGTCAATACGCAGTATTTT	-	-	TRBJ2-3	TRBV7-3
CASSPKRGARTDTQYF	TGTGCCAGCAGCCCAAAGCGGGGGGCTCGCACAGATACGCAGTATTTT	TRBD2	few	TRBJ2-3	TRBV7-9
CASSFNQGGETQYF	TGTGCCAGCAGCTTCAATCAGGGTGGCGAGACCCAGTACTTC	-	-	TRBJ2-5	TRBV7-2
CASSERDRGRTDTQYF	TGTGCCAGCAGCGAGAGGGACAGGGGGCGAACAGATACGCAGTATTTT	TRBD1	few	TRBJ2-3	TRBV5-4
CASTYSGANVLTF	TGTGCCAGCACCTATTCTGGGGCCAACGTCCTGACTTTC	-	few	TRBJ2-6	TRBV7-2
CASSVSGTSLDEQYF	TGTGCCAGCAGCGTCTCCGGGACTAGCTTGGACGAGCAGTACTTC	TRBD2	-	TRBJ2-7	TRBV9
CAWVSSGGGKTQYF	TGTGCCTGGGTGTCTAGCGGGGGTGGGAAGACCCAGTACTTC	TRBD2	few	TRBJ2-5	TRBV30
CASTGTSRSEQFF	TGTGCCAGCACCGGGACTAGTCGGAGTGAGCAGTTCTTC	TRBD2	-	TRBJ2-1	TRBV6-1
CAWTEASGANVLTF	TGTGCCTGGACCGAAGCCTCTGGGGCCAACGTCCTGACTTTC	-	-	TRBJ2-6	TRBV30
CASGGLAGVADTQYF	TGTGCCAGCGGGGGACTAGCGGGGGTCGCAGATACGCAGTATTTT	TRBD2	-	TRBJ2-3	TRBV6-1
CASPNGCRGRGHEQYF	TGCGCCAGTCCAAACGGCTGTCGGGGCAGGGGGCACGAGCAGTACTTC	TRBD1	-	TRBJ2-7	TRBV23-1
CAWGRDRDVGQPQHF	TGTGCCTGGGGCCGGGACAGGGACGTGGGTCAGCCCCAGCATTTT	TRBD1	-	TRBJ1-5	TRBV30
CAWAGFSNQPQHF	TGTGCCTGGGCAGGGTTTTCCAATCAGCCCCAGCATTTT	-	-	TRBJ1-5	TRBV30
CASSYVAGGRPEQFF	TGTGCCAGCAGTTACGTAGCGGGGGGGCGTCCCGAGCAGTTCTTC	TRBD2	-	TRBJ2-1	TRBV2
CASSSGHNTDTQYF	TGTGCCAGCAGCTCGGGACATAACACAGATACGCAGTATTTT	-	once	TRBJ2-3	TRBV5-5
CASSPGAGQETQYF	TGTGCCAGCTCACCAGGGGCGGGCCAAGAGACCCAGTACTTC	-	-	TRBJ2-5	TRBV18
CASSRDRGLGYTF	TGCGCCAGCAGCCGGGACAGGGGGCTTGGCTACACCTTC	TRBD1	-	TRBJ1-2	TRBV4-1
CSVTTSGVNTGELFF	TGCAGCGTTACCACTAGCGGGGTAAACACCGGGGAGCTGTTTTTT	TRBD2	few	TRBJ2-2	TRBV29-1
CAWKERGSPQETQYF	TGTGCCTGGAAAGAGCGGGGGAGCCCACAAGAGACCCAGTACTTC	TRBD2	-	TRBJ2-5	TRBV30
CASSQASAGVRTGELFF	TGCGCCAGCAGCCAAGCCTCAGCGGGAGTGAGGACCGGGGAGCTGTTTTTT	TRBD2	few	TRBJ2-2	TRBV4-1
CASRETGPYEQYF	TGTGCCAGCAGAGAAACAGGGCCCTACGAGCAGTACTTC	-	-	TRBJ2-7	TRBV6-5
CSVAFGSYGYTF	TGCAGCGTCGCCTTCGGGAGCTATGGCTACACCTTC	-	-	TRBJ1-2	TRBV29-1
CASKRGRHQPQHF	TGCGCCAGCAAGCGGGGCCGTCATCAGCCCCAGCATTTT	-	-	TRBJ1-5	TRBV23-1
CASGPRQRSTDTQYF	TGCGCCAGCGGCCCTCGGCAGCGCAGCACAGATACGCAGTATTTT	-	once	TRBJ2-3	TRBV4-1
CSVEEAGSKGYTF	TGCAGCGTTGAAGAAGCAGGGTCGAAGGGCTACACCTTC	-	few	TRBJ1-2	TRBV29-1
CASSPRTGNNEQFF	TGTGCCAGCTCACCACGGACAGGGAACAATGAGCAGTTCTTC	TRBD1	-	TRBJ2-1	TRBV18
CASTRATEAFF	TGTGCCAGCACCCGAGCGACTGAAGCTTTCTTT	-	-	TRBJ1-1	TRBV25-1
CASSAGQGRGYTF	TGTGCCAGCAGCGCTGGACAGGGGCGAGGCTACACCTTC	TRBD1	-	TRBJ1-2	TRBV25-1
CASSEVRTPYQETQYF	TGTGCCAGCAGTGAAGTGAGGACACCGTACCAAGAGACCCAGTACTTC	-	-	TRBJ2-5	TRBV6-1
CSVGLAGLTDTQYF	TGCAGCGTGGGACTAGCGGGGCTCACAGATACGCAGTATTTT	TRBD2	-	TRBJ2-3	TRBV29-1
CASSSLRSNTEAFF	TGTGCCAGCAGCTCGTTAAGGTCGAACACTGAAGCTTTCTTT	-	-	TRBJ1-1	TRBV5-6
CSSRTDSNTEAFF	TGCAGCTCCCGGACGGACTCGAACACTGAAGCTTTCTTT	-	-	TRBJ1-1	TRBV29-1
CACGGGSYEQYF	TGTGCCTGCGGGGGAGGCTCCTACGAGCAGTACTTC	-	-	TRBJ2-7	TRBV30
CAWSPEGALGYTF	TGTGCCTGGAGTCCGGAGGGGGCTCTTGGCTACACCTTC	TRBD1	-	TRBJ1-2	TRBV30
CAWSGGQVNTEAFF	TGTGCCTGGAGTGGGGGACAGGTGAACACTGAAGCTTTCTTT	TRBD1	-	TRBJ1-1	TRBV30
CASSLRTSIEQFF	TGTGCCAGCAGCTTGCGGACTAGCATTGAGCAGTTCTTC	TRBD2	-	TRBJ2-1	TRBV14
CATSSDETQYF	TGTGCCACCAGCAGTGATGAGACCCAGTACTTC	-	-	TRBJ2-5	TRBV15
CASSPQGWYGYTF	TGTGCCAGCAGCCCCCAGGGGTGGTATGGCTACACCTTC	-	few	TRBJ1-2	TRBV6-1